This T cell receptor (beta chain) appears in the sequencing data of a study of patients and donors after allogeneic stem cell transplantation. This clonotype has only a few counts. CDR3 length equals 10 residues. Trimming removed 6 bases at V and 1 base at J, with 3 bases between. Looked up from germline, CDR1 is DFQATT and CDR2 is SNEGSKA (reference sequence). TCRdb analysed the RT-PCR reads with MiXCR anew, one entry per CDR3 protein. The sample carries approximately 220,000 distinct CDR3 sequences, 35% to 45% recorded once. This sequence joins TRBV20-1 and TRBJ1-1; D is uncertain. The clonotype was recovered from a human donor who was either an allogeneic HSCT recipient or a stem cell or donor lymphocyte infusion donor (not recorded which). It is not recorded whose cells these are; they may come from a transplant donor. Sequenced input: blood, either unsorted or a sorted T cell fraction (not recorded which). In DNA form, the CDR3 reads TGCAGTGCCAGGAACACTGAAGCTTTCTTT. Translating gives CSARNTEAFF.